A selection of T cell receptor beta chains follows, all from one sample in a study of blood T cell repertoires in COVID-19. The method was immunoSEQ multiplex PCR; TCRdb's version includes in-frame clones alone and lacks a portion of them. The data hold about 310,000 clones, with roughly 91% observed a single time. Sequenced material: peripheral blood. The receptors here all came from a man between 50 and 59 years old with active or convalescent COVID-19. CDR3s include the opening cysteine and the closing phenylalanine or tryptophan. A D gene is named only where the DNA matches it firmly. Clone size is given for some rows only: seen once, a few or many times, or a class if the clone is expanded.

>TRBJ2-2|TRBV9|NA|NA
TGTGCCAGCAGCCCCCCTAGGAGGCAGGGAGGCGCCGGGGAGCTGTTTTTT
CASSPPRRQGGAGELFF
>TRBJ1-3|TRBV5-1|once|TRBD1
TGCGCCAGCAGCCCGGGACAGGGGGGAAACACCATATATTTT
CASSPGQGGNTIYF
>TRBJ1-5|TRBV19|NA|TRBD1
TGTGCCAGTAGTCGATGGAGACAGGGTAGGCAGCCCCAGCATTTT
CASSRWRQGRQPQHF
>TRBJ2-3|TRBV15|NA|TRBD1
TGTGCCACCAGCAGAACTGACAGGGGGCCAAGCACAGATACGCAGTATTTT
CATSRTDRGPSTDTQYF
>TRBJ2-6|TRBV27|NA|NA
TGTGCCAGCAGTTCCCTGACAGCCAGAATGTCTGGGGCCAACGTCCTGACTTTC
CASSSLTARMSGANVLTF
>TRBJ1-4|TRBV18|NA|NA
TGTGCCAGCTCACGAACAGGAGAAAAACTGTTTTTT
CASSRTGEKLFF
>TRBJ2-3|TRBV12-3/TRBV12-4|once|NA
TGTGCCAGCAGTTTTGGAGGGCCAGATACGCAGTATTTT
CASSFGGPDTQYF
>TRBJ1-2|TRBV7-2|few|NA
TGTGCCAGCAGCCCGATGGGCCCTAACTATGGCTACACCTTC
CASSPMGPNYGYTF
>TRBJ1-1|TRBV6-5|NA|TRBD1
TGTGCCAGCAGTTCGTGGACAGGGGGGGCTGAAGCTTTCTTT
CASSSWTGGAEAFF
>TRBJ1-2|TRBV7-3|NA|NA
TGTGCCAGCAGCCCCCAAGCGGGGGGTGACTATGGCTACACCTTC
CASSPQAGGDYGYTF
>TRBJ2-1|TRBV18|NA|NA
TGTGCCAGCTCACCATCTATGACTATCTACAATGAGCAGTTCTTC
CASSPSMTIYNEQFF
>TRBJ1-1|TRBV18|NA|TRBD1
TGTGCCAGCTCACCGGGACAGGTTTTTGGAAACACTGAAGCTTTCTTT
CASSPGQVFGNTEAFF
>TRBJ2-2|TRBV28|NA|TRBD1
TGTGCCAGCAGTACAGGGGGCACCGGGGAGCTGTTTTTT
CASSTGGTGELFF
>TRBJ2-6|TRBV5-4|NA|TRBD1
TGTGCCAGCAACCCGGGACAGGGGGGCTCTGGGGCCAACGTCCTGACTTTC
CASNPGQGGSGANVLTF
>TRBJ1-1|TRBV15|NA|NA
TGTGCCACCAGCAGAGGTAGGGGCTCGAACACTGAAGCTTTCTTT
CATSRGRGSNTEAFF
>TRBJ1-4|TRBV7-2|NA|TRBD1
TGTGCCAGCAGCCGGACAGGTTCGAATGAAAAACTGTTTTTT
CASSRTGSNEKLFF